A single T cell receptor beta chain is shown here with its context. The antigen remains unidentified. This sample was included in a study of cytomegalovirus exposure and HLA in healthy donors. Study-level findings and limits: Whilst most TCR sequences proved rare, a subset of public TCRs occurred across many donors. The authors confirmed in vitro that a few CMV-associated chains were specific for CMV antigens. The study put 150 or so TCR beta chains on its list as cytomegalovirus-associated.

Here immunoSEQ multiplex PCR was the method, and the copy in TCRdb shows in-frame clones only, minus some. Of fewer than 90,000 clones detected, around 96% appear once; the ten largest clones hold 1.6%. Separation from the roughly 670-subject first cohort characterized the roughly 120-subject validation cohort, to which the donors belonged. With 4 bases clipped from V and 4 bases from J, the junction kept 7 bases outside the gene matches. The CDR3 spans 15 residues. The germline gives CDR1 SGHDN, CDR2 FVKESK. This clonotype originated in a man in his late teens or twenties in good health and CMV-seropositive. The source material was PBMCs. This chain joins TRBV14 and TRBJ2-5; 9 bases line up with TRBD1. For the CDR3, the DNA is TGTGCCAGCAGCCCCCGGACAGGGGCTCGAGAGACCCAGTACTTC. Translating it yields CASSPRTGARETQYF.